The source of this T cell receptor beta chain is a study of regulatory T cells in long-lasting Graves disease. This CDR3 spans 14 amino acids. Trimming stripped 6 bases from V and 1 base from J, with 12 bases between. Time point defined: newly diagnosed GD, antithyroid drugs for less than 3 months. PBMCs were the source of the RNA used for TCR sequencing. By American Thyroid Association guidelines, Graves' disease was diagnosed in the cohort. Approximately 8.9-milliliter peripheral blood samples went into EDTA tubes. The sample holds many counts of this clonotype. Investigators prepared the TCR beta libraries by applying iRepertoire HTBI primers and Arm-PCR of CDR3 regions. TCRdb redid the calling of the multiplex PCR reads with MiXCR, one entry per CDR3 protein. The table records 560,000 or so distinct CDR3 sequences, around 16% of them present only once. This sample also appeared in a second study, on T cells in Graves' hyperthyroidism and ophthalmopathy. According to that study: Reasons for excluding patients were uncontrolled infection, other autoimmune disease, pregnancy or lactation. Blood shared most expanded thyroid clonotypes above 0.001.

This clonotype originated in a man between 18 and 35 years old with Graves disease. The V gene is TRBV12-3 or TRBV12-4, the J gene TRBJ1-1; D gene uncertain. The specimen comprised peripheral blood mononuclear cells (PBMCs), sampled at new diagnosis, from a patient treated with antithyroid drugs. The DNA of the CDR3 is TGTGCCAGCAGACCACCACAAGAGAACACTGAAGCTTTCTTT. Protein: CASRPPQENTEAFF.